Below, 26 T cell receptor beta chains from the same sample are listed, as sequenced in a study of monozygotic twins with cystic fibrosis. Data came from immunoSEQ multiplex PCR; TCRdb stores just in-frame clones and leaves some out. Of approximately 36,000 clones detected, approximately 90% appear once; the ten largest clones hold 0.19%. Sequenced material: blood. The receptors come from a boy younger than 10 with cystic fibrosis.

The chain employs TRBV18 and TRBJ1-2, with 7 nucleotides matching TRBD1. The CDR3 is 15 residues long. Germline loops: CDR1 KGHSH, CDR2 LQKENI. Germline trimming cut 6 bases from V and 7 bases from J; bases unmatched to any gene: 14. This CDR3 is CASSRGQRLRFGYTF. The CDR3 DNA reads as TGTGCCAGCTCGCGGGGACAGCGCCTAAGGTTTGGCTACACCTTC.

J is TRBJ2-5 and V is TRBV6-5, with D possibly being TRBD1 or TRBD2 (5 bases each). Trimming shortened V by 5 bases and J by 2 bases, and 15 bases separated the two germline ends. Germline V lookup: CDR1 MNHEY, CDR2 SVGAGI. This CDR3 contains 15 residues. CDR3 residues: CASSPGRRFQETQYF. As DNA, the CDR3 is TGTGCCAGCAGTCCGGGACGGCGTTTTCAAGAGACCCAGTACTTC.

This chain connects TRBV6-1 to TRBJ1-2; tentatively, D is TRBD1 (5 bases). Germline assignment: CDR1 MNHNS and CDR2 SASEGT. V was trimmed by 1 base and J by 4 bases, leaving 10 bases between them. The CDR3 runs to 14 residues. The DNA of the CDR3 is TGTGCCAGCAGTGAAGAAGGCAGGGTCTATGGCTACACCTTC. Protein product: CASSEEGRVYGYTF.

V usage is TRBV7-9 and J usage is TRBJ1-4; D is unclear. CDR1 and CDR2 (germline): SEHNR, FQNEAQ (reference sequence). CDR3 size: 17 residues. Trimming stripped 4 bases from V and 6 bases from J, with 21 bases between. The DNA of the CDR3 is TGTGCCAGCAGCTACCCGAGCGTTTTAACATTGGATGAAAAACTGTTTTTT. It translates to CASSYPSVLTLDEKLFF.

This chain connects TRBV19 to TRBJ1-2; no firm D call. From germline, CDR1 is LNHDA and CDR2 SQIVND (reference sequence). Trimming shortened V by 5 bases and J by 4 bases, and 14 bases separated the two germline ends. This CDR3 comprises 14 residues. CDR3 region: CASSPEYGVYGYTF. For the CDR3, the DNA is TGTGCCAGTAGTCCCGAGTACGGGGTCTATGGCTACACCTTC. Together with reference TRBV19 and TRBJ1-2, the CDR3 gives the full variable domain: DGGITQSPKYLFRKEGQNVTLSCEQNLNHDAMYWYRQDPGQGLRLIYYSQIVNDFQKGDIAEGYSVSREKKESFPLTVTSAQKNPTAFYLCASSPEYGVYGYTFGSGTRLTVV.

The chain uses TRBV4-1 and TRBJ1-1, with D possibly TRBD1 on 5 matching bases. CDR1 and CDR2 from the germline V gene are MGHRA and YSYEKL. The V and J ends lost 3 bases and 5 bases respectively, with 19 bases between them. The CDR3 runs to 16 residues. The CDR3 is CASSQEPGAHVTEAFF. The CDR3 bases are TGCGCCAGCAGCCAGGAACCCGGGGCCCATGTAACTGAAGCTTTCTTT.

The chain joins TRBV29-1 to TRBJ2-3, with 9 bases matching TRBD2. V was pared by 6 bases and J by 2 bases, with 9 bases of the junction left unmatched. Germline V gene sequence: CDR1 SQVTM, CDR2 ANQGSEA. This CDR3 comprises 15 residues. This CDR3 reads CSVAGGVSATDTQYF. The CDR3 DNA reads TGCAGCGTCGCGGGGGGGGTATCAGCCACAGATACGCAGTATTTT.

Here the CDR3 DNA reads TGTGCCAGCAGCCCACGGGACCGGGCCTATTCCTACGAGCAGTACTTC. Protein: CASSPRDRAYSYEQYF. This chain uses TRBV11-3 with TRBJ2-7; D possibly matches TRBD1 or TRBD2 (5 bases each). V was pared by 5 bases and J by 1 base, with 18 bases between. This CDR3 has 16 amino acids. Germline assignment: CDR1 SGHNT and CDR2 YENEEA.

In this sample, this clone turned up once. Written as DNA, the CDR3 is TGTGCCAGCAGTTCGACAGGGAACACTGAAGCTTTCTTT. It translates to CASSSTGNTEAFF. The rearrangement joins TRBV6-5 to TRBJ1-1; a possible D gene is TRBD1 (6 bases). Per the germline V gene, CDR1 is MNHEY and CDR2 is SVGAGI. CDR3 length: 13 amino acids. V lost 4 bases and J lost 1, with 7 bases in between.

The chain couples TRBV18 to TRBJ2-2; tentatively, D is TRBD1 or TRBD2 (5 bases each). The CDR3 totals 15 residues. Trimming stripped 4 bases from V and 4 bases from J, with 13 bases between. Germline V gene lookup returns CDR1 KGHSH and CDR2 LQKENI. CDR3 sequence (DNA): TGTGCCAGCTCACGACCGGGACGAGGCACCGGGGAGCTGTTTTTT. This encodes CASSRPGRGTGELFF.

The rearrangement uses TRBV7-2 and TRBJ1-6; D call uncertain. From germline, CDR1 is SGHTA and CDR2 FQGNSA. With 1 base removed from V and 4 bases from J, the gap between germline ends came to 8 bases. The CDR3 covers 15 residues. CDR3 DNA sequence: TGTGCCAGCAGCTTAGGGGTGGCGTATAATTCACCCCTCCACTTT. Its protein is CASSLGVAYNSPLHF. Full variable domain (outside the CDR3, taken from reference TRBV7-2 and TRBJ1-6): GAGVSQSPSNKVTEKGKDVELRCDPISGHTALYWYRQSLGQGLEFLIYFQGNSAPDKSGLPSDRFSAERTGGSVSTLTIQRTQQEDSAVYLCASSLGVAYNSPLHFGNGTRLTVT.

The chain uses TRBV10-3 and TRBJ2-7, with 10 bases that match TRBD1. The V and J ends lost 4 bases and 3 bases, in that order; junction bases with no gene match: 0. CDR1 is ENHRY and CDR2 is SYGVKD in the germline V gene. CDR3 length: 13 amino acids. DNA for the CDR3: TGTGCCATCAGTGGGGACAGGGGCTACGAGCAGTACTTC. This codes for CAISGDRGYEQYF.

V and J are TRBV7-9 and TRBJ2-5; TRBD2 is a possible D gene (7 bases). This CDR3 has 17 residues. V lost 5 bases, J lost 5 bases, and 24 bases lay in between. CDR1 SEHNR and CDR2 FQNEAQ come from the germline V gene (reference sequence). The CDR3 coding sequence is TGTGCCAGCAGCCCACCCTCTAGCCGGGGGGCGGGGGAGACCCAGTACTTC. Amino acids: CASSPPSSRGAGETQYF.

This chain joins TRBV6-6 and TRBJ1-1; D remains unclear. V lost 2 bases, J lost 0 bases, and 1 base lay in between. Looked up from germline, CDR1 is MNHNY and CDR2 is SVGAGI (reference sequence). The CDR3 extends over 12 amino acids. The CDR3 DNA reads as TGTGCCAGCAGTTACATGAACACTGAAGCTTTCTTT. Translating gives CASSYMNTEAFF.

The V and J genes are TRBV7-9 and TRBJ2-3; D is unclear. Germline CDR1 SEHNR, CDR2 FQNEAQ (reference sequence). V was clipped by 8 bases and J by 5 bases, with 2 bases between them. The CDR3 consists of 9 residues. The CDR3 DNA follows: TGTGCCAGCGGAGATACGCAGTATTTT. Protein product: CASGDTQYF.

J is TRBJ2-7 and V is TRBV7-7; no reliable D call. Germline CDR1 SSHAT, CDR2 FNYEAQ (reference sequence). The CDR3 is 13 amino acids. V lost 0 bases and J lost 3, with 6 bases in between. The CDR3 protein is CASSLAEHYEQYF. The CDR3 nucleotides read TGTGCCAGCAGCTTAGCGGAACACTACGAGCAGTACTTC.

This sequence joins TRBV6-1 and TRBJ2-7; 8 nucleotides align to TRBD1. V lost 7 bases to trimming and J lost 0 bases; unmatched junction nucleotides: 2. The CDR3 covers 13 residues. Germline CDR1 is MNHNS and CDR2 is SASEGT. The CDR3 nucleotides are TGTGCCAGCACAGGGGGCCTCTCCTACGAGCAGTACTTC. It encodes CASTGGLSYEQYF.

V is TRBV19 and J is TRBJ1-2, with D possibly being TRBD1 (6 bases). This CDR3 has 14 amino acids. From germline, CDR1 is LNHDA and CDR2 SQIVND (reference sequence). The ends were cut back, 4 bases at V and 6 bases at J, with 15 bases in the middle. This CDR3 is CASSKVQGFHGYTF. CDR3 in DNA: TGTGCCAGTAGTAAAGTACAGGGTTTCCATGGCTACACCTTC.

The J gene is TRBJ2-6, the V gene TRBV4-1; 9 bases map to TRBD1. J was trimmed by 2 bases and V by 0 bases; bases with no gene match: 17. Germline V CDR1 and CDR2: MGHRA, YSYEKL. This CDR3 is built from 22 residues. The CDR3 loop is CASSQDTLCGTGNYAGANVLTF. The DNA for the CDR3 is TGCGCCAGCAGCCAAGATACCCTATGCGGGACAGGGAATTATGCTGGGGCCAACGTCCTGACTTTC.

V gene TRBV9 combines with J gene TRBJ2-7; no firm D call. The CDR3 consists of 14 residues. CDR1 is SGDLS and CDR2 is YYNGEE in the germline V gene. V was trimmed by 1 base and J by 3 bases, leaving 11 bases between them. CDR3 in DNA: TGTGCCAGCAGCGTAATGCCAGCTGACTACGAGCAGTACTTC. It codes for CASSVMPADYEQYF.

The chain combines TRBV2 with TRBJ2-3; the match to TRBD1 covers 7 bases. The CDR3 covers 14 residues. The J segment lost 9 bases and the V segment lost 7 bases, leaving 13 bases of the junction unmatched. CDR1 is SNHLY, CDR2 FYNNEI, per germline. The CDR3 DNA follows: TGTGCCAGCACCTATACAGGGGATGGTTGGACGCAGTATTTT. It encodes CASTYTGDGWTQYF.

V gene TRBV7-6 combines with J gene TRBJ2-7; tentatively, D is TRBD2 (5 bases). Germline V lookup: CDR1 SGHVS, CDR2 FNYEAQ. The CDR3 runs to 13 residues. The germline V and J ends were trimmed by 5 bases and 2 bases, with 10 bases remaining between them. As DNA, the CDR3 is TGTGCCAGCAGCGAAGCGGTGACCTACGAGCAGTACTTC. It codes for CASSEAVTYEQYF. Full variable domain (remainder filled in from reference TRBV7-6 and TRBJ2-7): GAGVSQSPRYKVTKRGQDVALRCDPISGHVSLYWYRQALGQGPEFLTYFNYEAQQDKSGLPNDRFSAERPEGSISTLTIQRTEQRDSAMYRCASSEAVTYEQYFGPGTRLTVT.

CDR3 loop: CASSLTHRGGGYTF. The CDR3 nucleotides are TGTGCCAGCAGCTTAACTCACAGGGGGGGTGGCTACACCTTC. The rearrangement uses TRBV5-6 and TRBJ1-2; TRBD1 matches at 8 bases. Germline values: CDR1 SGHDT, CDR2 YYEEEE. CDR3 length: 14 residues. V trimming: 2 bases; J trimming: 7 bases; junction bases outside the gene matches: 7.

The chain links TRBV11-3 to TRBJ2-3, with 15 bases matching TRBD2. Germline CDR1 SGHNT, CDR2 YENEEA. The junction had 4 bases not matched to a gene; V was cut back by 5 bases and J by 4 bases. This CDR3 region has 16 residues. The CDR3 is CASSRGTSGGSDTQYF. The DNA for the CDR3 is TGTGCCAGCAGCCGAGGGACTAGCGGGGGGTCAGATACGCAGTATTTT.

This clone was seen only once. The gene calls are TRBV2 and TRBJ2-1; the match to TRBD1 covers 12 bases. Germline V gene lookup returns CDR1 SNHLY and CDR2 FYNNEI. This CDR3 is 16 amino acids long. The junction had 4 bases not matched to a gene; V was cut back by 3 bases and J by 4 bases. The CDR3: CASSEWGQGAYNEQFF. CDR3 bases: TGTGCCAGCAGTGAGTGGGGACAGGGGGCTTACAATGAGCAGTTCTTC.

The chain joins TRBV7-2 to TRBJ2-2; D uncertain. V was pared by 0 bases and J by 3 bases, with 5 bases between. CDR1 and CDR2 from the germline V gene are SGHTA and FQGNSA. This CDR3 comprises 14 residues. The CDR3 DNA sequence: TGTGCCAGCAGCTTAGCCTTATACACCGGGGAGCTGTTTTTT. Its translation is CASSLALYTGELFF.